This entry concerns a single T cell receptor (beta chain). This CDR3 spans 14 amino acids. With 3 bases removed from V and 4 bases from J, the gap between germline ends came to 12 bases. CDR1 and CDR2 from the germline V gene are SNHLY and FYNNEI. The sample comes from a study of blood T cell repertoires in COVID-19. Data came from immunoSEQ multiplex PCR; TCRdb stores just in-frame clones and leaves some out. The table has over 110,000 clones, 84% seen once. Sequencing was done on a sample of PBMCs or T cells enriched from blood (not recorded which). The V call is TRBV2, the J call TRBJ1-1; no firm D call. The source of this sequence is a man aged 50 or older in a cohort exposed to, infected with or recovered from COVID-19 (not recorded which). CDR3 region: CASSDLGGCTEAFF. The CDR3 DNA reads as TGTGCCAGCAGTGATCTCGGCGGATGCACTGAAGCTTTCTTT.